This TCR beta chain was recorded in a study of blood T cell repertoires in COVID-19. J gave up 3 bases and V 0 bases, and 1 base lay outside the gene matches. Germline V gene data show CDR1 as MRHNA and CDR2 as SNTAGT. This CDR3 comprises 15 residues. For this clone: Other DNA sequences in this sample translate to the same CDR3.

Assay used: immunoSEQ multiplex PCR; TCRdb lists only in-frame clones, some missing. Counted here are 250,000 or so clones, 85% to 90% occurring once; the ten biggest clones make up roughly 1.7%. J is TRBJ2-2 and V is TRBV6-4, with TRBD2 matching over 7 bases. Sequenced input: PBMCs or T cells enriched from blood (not recorded which). The TCR sequence derives from a woman aged 45-65 years who had recovered from COVID-19. The CDR3 spells CASSDSGRDTGELFF. The CDR3 DNA reads as TGTGCCAGCAGTGACTCGGGGAGGGACACCGGGGAGCTGTTTTTT.